This T cell receptor (beta chain) is drawn from a study of post-analysis software for immune sequencing data. The CDR3 contains 15 residues. V lost 3 bases and J 6 bases, leaving 16 bases between the germline ends. The germline V gene encodes CDR1 KGHSH and CDR2 LQKENI. Prepared TCR beta cDNA libraries contained unique molecular identifiers. From the PCR reads, TCRdb called clonotypes with MiXCR, one entry per CDR3 protein. The sample holds approximately 690,000 distinct CDR3 sequences, 59% seen once. General study findings and limits: Compared with controls, patients showed significantly lower normalized Chao1 diversity. Higher frequency in patients than in controls was seen for roughly five TRBV segments, with TRBV5-6, TRBV5-1 and TRBV20-1 among them.

This clonotype was seen only a few times. Its antigen is unidentified. The specimen sequenced was blood. This TCR came from a girl aged 2 to 10 with multiple sclerosis. The rearrangement links TRBV18 to TRBJ2-3; the D gene is possibly TRBD2 (6 bases). The CDR3 protein is CASSPSREPPDTQYF. The CDR3 DNA sequence: TGTGCCAGCTCACCTTCCCGGGAGCCTCCGGATACGCAGTATTTT.